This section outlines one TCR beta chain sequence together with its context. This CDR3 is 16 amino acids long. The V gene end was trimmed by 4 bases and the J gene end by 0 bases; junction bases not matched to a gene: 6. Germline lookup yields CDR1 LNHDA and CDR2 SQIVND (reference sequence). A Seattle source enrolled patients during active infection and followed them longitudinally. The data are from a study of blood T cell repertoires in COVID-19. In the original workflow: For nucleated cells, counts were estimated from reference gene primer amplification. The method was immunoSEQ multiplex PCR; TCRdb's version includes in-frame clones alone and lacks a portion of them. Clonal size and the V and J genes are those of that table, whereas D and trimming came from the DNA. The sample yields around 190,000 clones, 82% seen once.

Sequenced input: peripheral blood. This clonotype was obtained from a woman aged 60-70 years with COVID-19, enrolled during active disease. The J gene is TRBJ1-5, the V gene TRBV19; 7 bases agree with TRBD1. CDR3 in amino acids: CASSTPGQLSNQPQHF. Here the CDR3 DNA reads TGTGCCAGTAGTACCCCGGGACAGCTTAGCAATCAGCCCCAGCATTTT.